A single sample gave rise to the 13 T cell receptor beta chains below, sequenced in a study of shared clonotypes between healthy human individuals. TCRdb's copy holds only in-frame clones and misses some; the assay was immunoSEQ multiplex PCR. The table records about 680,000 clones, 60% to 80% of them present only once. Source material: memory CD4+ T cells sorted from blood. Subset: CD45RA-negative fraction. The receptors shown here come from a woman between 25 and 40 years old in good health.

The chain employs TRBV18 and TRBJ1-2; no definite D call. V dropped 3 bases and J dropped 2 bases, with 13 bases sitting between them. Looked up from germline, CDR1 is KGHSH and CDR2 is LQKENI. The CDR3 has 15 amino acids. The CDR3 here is CASSPETEFNYGYTF. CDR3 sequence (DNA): TGTGCCAGCTCACCCGAAACAGAATTCAACTATGGCTACACCTTC.

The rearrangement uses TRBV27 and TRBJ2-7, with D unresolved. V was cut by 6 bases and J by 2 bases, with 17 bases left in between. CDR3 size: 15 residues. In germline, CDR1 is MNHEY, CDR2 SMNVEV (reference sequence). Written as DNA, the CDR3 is TGTGCCAGCAGGGGTTTTATGGACGGTGCCTACGAGCAGTACTTC. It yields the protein CASRGFMDGAYEQYF.

CDR3 loop: CASKSYTGELFF. The CDR3, as DNA: TGTGCCAGCAAATCTTACACCGGGGAGCTGTTTTTT. The genes are TRBV19 and TRBJ2-2; D gene unclear. This CDR3 contains 12 residues. V was shortened by 9 bases and J by 3 bases, with 8 bases between the two germline ends. CDR1 and CDR2 from the germline V gene are LNHDA and SQIVND (reference sequence). Combining the CDR3 with reference TRBV19 and TRBJ2-2 gives the whole variable domain DGGITQSPKYLFRKEGQNVTLSCEQNLNHDAMYWYRQDPGQGLRLIYYSQIVNDFQKGDIAEGYSVSREKKESFPLTVTSAQKNPTAFYLCASKSYTGELFFGEGSRLTVL.

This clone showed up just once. CDR3 loop: CASSPPGGQSGELFF. The CDR3 DNA reads TGTGCCAGCTCACCACCTGGCGGACAGTCTGGGGAGCTGTTTTTT. The chain employs TRBV18 and TRBJ2-2, with a tentative D call TRBD1 (6 bases). Deletions cut 0 bases from V and 8 bases from J, with 13 bases between. This CDR3 has 15 residues. Germline loops: CDR1 KGHSH, CDR2 LQKENI.

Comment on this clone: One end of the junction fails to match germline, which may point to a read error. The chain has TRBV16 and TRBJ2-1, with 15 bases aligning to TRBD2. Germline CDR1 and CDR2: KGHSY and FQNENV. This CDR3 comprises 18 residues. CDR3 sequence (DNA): TGTGCCAGCAGTCAATTCCCTGGTGGACTAGCGGGAGGGAATGAGCAGTTCTTC. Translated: CASSQFPGGLAGGNEQFF.

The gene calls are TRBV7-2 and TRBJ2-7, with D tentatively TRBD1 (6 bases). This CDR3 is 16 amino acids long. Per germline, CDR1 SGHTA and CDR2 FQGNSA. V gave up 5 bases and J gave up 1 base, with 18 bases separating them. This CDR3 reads CASSLIQTGGSYEQYF. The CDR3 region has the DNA TGTGCCAGCAGCCTCATTCAGACAGGAGGATCCTACGAGCAGTACTTC.

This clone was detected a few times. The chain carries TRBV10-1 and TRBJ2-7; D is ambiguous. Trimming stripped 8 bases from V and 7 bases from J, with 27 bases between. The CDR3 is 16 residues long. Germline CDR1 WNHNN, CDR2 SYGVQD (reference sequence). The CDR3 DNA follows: TGCGCCAGCTCTGACTCGACGGGTTTTCCGGGCCAAGAGCAGTACTTC. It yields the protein CASSDSTGFPGQEQYF.

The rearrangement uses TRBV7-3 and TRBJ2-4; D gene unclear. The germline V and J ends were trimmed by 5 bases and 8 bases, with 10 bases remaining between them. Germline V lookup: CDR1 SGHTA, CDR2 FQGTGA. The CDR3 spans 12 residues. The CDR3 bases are TGTGCCAGCAGCCAAACTGAGGACATTCAGTACTTC. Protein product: CASSQTEDIQYF. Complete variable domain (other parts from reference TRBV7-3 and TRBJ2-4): GAGVSQTPSNKVTEKGKYVELRCDPISGHTALYWYRQSLGQGPEFLIYFQGTGAADDSGLPNDRFFAVRPEGSVSTLKIQRTERGDSAVYLCASSQTEDIQYFGAGTRLSVL.

The chain's CDR3 is CASSLVAGVSYEQYF. The CDR3 DNA follows: TGCGCCAGCAGCTTGGTAGCGGGAGTTTCGTACGAGCAGTACTTC. The J gene is TRBJ2-7, the V gene TRBV5-1; TRBD2 aligns across 9 bases. J gave up 4 bases and V 0 bases, and 5 bases lay outside the gene matches. Per germline, CDR1 SGHRS and CDR2 YFSETQ. There are 15 residues in the CDR3.

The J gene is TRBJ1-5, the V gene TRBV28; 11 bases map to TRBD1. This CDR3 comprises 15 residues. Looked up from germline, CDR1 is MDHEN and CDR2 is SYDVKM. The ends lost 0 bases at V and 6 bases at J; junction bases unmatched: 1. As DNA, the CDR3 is TGTGCCAGCAGTTTATGGGGACAGGGGGTTCAGCCCCAGCATTTT. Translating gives CASSLWGQGVQPQHF.

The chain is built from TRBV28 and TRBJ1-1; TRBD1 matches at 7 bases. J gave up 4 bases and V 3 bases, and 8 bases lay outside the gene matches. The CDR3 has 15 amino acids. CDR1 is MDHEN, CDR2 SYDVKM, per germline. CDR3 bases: TGTGCCAGCAGTTTGCGATCAGGGGGGTTCACTGAAGCTTTCTTT. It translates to CASSLRSGGFTEAFF.

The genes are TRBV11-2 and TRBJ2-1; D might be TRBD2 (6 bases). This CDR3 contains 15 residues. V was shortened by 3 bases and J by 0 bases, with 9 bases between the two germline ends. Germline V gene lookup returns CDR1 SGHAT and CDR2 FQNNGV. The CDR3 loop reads CASSFGSNSYNEQFF. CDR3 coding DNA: TGTGCCAGCAGCTTCGGGAGTAACTCCTACAATGAGCAGTTCTTC.

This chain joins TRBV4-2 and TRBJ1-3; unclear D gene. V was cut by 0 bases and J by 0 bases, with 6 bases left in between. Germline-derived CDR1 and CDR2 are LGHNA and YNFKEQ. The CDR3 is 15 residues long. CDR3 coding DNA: TGTGCCAGCAGCCAAGACACCTCCTCTGGAAACACCATATATTTT. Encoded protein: CASSQDTSSGNTIYF.